Detailed here is one T cell receptor beta chain. As the sequencing template, cDNA was produced by extracting RNA and reverse transcribing it. Repertoires were generated with immunoSEQ multiplex PCR, while TCRdb's copy carries only in-frame clones and drops some. The sample lists over 30,000 clones; about 83% were seen once. The sample originates from a study of CD8+ T cells in alopecia areata. Germline CDR1 MGHRA, CDR2 YSYEKL. The CDR3 runs to 16 residues. The V gene lost 5 bases and the J gene lost 2 bases, with 19 bases spanning the gap. The origin of this receptor is a human donor with alopecia areata. V and J are TRBV4-1 and TRBJ2-7, with D maybe TRBD1 (6 bases). The material sequenced was NKG2D-low CD8+ T cells sorted from blood. The CDR3 loop reads CASSLHSGQGPYEQYF. CDR3 coding DNA: TGCGCCAGCAGCTTACATTCTGGCCAGGGGCCCTACGAGCAGTACTTC.